The rows below give T cell receptor beta chains drawn from one sample of a study of T cells in localized non-small cell lung cancer. This table comes from immunoSEQ multiplex PCR, and its TCRdb copy is limited to in-frame clones, with some not included. This table holds 100,000 to 150,000 clones, 89% found once. The source material was peripheral blood, sampled before any cancer treatment. The origin of the receptors is a female donor aged 60 or older with stage I lung adenocarcinoma. The CDR3 runs from the conserved cysteine through the conserved F or W. A D gene is named only where the DNA matches it firmly. Some rows have no size entry. The others give once, few or many, or a class for an expanded clone.

abundance | d_gene | j_gene | v_gene | CDR3aa | CDR3nt
. | . | TRBJ2-6 | TRBV21-1 | CASSPWAGSSGANVLTF | TGTGCCAGCAGCCCTTGGGCAGGGAGCTCTGGGGCCAACGTCCTGACTTTC
. | . | TRBJ1-1 | TRBV11-2 | CASSSEMNTEAFF | TGTGCCAGCAGTTCTGAGATGAACACTGAAGCTTTCTTT
. | TRBD1 | TRBJ2-3 | TRBV5-4 | CASSLGGQGQRTDTQYF | TGTGCCAGCAGCTTGGGGGGACAGGGGCAACGCACAGATACGCAGTATTTT
. | . | TRBJ1-1 | TRBV2 | CASNAGLGNTEAFF | TGTGCCAGCAACGCCGGATTGGGGAACACTGAAGCTTTCTTT
. | . | TRBJ1-1 | TRBV5-1 | CASSLTSQNTEAFF | TGCGCCAGCAGCTTGACATCTCAGAACACTGAAGCTTTCTTT
. | TRBD1 | TRBJ2-7 | TRBV28 | CASSFSTGNYEQYF | TGTGCCAGCAGTTTTTCGACAGGGAACTACGAGCAGTACTTC
. | TRBD2 | TRBJ2-7 | TRBV5-1 | CASSESSGRYEQYF | TGCGCCAGCAGCGAAAGTAGCGGGAGGTACGAGCAGTACTTC
. | . | TRBJ2-5 | TRBV15 | CATSREEGTQYF | TGTGCCACCAGCAGAGAGGAGGGGACCCAGTACTTC
. | . | TRBJ1-5 | TRBV6-1 | CASSVRDMRNQPQHF | TGTGCCAGCAGTGTCCGGGACATGAGAAATCAGCCCCAGCATTTT
. | TRBD1 | TRBJ1-5 | TRBV4-1 | CASSQSTGVSNQPQHF | TGCGCCAGCAGCCAGTCCACAGGGGTAAGCAATCAGCCCCAGCATTTT
. | TRBD1 | TRBJ1-4 | TRBV6-5 | CASSLQGASEKLFF | TGTGCCAGCAGTTTACAGGGGGCTTCAGAAAAACTGTTTTTT
. | TRBD1 | TRBJ2-7 | TRBV28 | CASTSRDRGRGGAGEEQYF | TGTGCCAGCACAAGCCGGGACAGGGGGCGCGGCGGCGCAGGGGAAGAGCAGTACTTC
once | TRBD2 | TRBJ2-3 | TRBV9 | CASSPGLAGGTDTQYF | TGTGCCAGCAGCCCCGGACTAGCGGGAGGAACAGATACGCAGTATTTT
. | . | TRBJ1-2 | TRBV7-3 | CASSLKRSNYGYTF | TGTGCCAGCAGCTTAAAGCGGTCGAACTATGGCTACACCTTC
. | . | TRBJ2-2 | TRBV6-4 | CASSDKLDGELFF | TGTGCCAGCAGTGACAAGCTAGACGGGGAGCTGTTTTTT
. | TRBD1 | TRBJ1-1 | TRBV7-3 | CASSLGQLNEAFF | TGTGCCAGCAGCCTGGGACAGCTAAATGAAGCTTTCTTT
. | . | TRBJ1-2 | TRBV29-1 | CSAGRGDYGYTF | TGCAGCGCCGGGAGGGGGGATTATGGCTACACCTTC
. | . | TRBJ2-3 | TRBV7-9 | CASSLTDTQYF | TGTGCCAGCAGCTTAACAGATACGCAGTATTTT
. | TRBD1 | TRBJ1-3 | TRBV10-3 | CAISENQAGTAGNTIYF | TGTGCCATCAGTGAGAATCAAGCGGGGACAGCTGGAAACACCATATATTTT
. | TRBD2 | TRBJ2-2 | TRBV27 | CASTRPSGSMLGELFF | TGTGCCAGCACCCGACCTAGCGGGAGTATGTTGGGGGAGCTGTTTTTT
. | . | TRBJ2-3 | TRBV19 | CASSVSQLNTQYF | TGTGCCAGTAGTGTTTCGCAGCTCAATACGCAGTATTTT
. | . | TRBJ1-1 | TRBV2 | CASNLGGVPEAFF | TGTGCCAGCAACTTAGGAGGGGTCCCTGAAGCTTTCTTT
few | TRBD1 | TRBJ2-1 | TRBV27 | CASSLRRQGSSSYNEQFF | TGTGCCAGCAGTCTGAGACGACAGGGATCGAGCTCCTACAATGAGCAGTTCTTC
. | . | TRBJ1-2 | TRBV28 | CASTYRDGYTF | TGTGCCAGCACCTACAGGGATGGCTACACCTTC
once | TRBD1 | TRBJ1-5 | TRBV2 | CASSPGQGQPQHF | TGTGCCAGCAGCCCGGGACAGGGCCAGCCCCAGCATTTT
. | . | TRBJ2-1 | TRBV7-2 | CASSPGLSNEQFF | TGTGCCAGCAGCCCTGGCCTATCCAATGAGCAGTTCTTC
. | . | TRBJ2-3 | TRBV2 | CASSVARSGETLTDTQYF | TGTGCCAGCAGTGTTGCAAGGAGTGGGGAGACGCTCACAGATACGCAGTATTTT
. | . | TRBJ1-3 | TRBV11-2 | CASSSRALSGNTIYF | TGTGCCAGCAGCTCGAGGGCTCTCTCTGGAAACACCATATATTTT
. | . | TRBJ1-2 | TRBV29-1 | CSVGGGVNYGYTF | TGCAGCGTAGGGGGGGGAGTAAACTATGGCTACACCTTC
once | . | TRBJ1-1 | TRBV5-1 | CASSLGRTPPKSNTEAFF | TGCGCCAGCAGCTTGGGAAGGACACCTCCTAAATCGAACACTGAAGCTTTCTTT
. | . | TRBJ2-5 | TRBV28 | CASTYVGRLGTQYF | TGTGCCAGCACATACGTAGGGCGGCTCGGGACCCAGTACTTC
. | . | TRBJ1-2 | TRBV19 | CASSLRDRDGYTF | TGTGCCAGTAGTCTTCGGGACCGGGATGGCTACACCTTC
. | . | TRBJ1-4 | TRBV19 | CASQQGNEKLFF | TGTGCCAGCCAGCAGGGGAATGAAAAACTGTTTTTT
. | . | TRBJ1-1 | TRBV5-5 | CASSRTSNTEAFF | TGTGCCAGCAGCCGGACATCGAACACTGAAGCTTTCTTT
. | TRBD1 | TRBJ2-2 | TRBV6-1 | CASSSGTGDTGELFF | TGTGCCAGCAGTTCCGGGACAGGGGACACCGGGGAGCTGTTTTTT
. | . | TRBJ1-5 | TRBV2 | CASSEIPQPQHF | TGTGCCAGCAGTGAGATTCCCCAGCCCCAGCATTTT
. | TRBD1 | TRBJ2-7 | TRBV29-1 | CSVAPGTGLDEQYF | TGCAGCGTTGCTCCCGGGACAGGGCTCGACGAGCAGTACTTC